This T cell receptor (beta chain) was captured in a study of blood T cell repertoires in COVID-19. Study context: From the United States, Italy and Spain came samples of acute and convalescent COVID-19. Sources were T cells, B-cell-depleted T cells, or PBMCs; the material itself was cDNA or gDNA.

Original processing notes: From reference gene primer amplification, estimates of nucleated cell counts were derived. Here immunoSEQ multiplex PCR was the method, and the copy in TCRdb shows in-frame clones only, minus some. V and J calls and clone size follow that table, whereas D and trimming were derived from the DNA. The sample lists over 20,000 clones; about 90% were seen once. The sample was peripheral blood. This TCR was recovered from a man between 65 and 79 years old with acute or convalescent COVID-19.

CDR3 DNA: TGTGCCAGCAGCGTGACAGGGGCCTCCTACGAGCAGTACTTC. Its protein product is CASSVTGASYEQYF. The rearrangement links TRBV9 to TRBJ2-7, with 8 bases aligning to TRBD1. J gave up 0 bases and V 2 bases, and 1 base lay outside the gene matches. CDR1 is SGDLS, CDR2 YYNGEE, per germline. The CDR3 has 14 residues.